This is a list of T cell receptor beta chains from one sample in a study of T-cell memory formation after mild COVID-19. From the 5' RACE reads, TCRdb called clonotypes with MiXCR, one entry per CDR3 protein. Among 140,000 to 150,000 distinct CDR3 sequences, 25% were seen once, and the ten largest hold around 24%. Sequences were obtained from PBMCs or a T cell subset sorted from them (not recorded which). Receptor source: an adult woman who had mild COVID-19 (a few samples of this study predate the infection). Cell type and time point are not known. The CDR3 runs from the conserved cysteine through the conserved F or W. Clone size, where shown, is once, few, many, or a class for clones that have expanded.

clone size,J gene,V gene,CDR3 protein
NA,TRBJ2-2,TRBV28,CASRGTSGSRTGELFF
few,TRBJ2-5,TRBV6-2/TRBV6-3,CASGSEAYLQETQYF
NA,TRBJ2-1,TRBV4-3,CASSQERVLNEQFF
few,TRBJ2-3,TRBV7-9,CASSLVVESPWGTQYF
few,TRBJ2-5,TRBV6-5,CASSYSRTGGETQYF
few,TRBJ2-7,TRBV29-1,CSVEQGAYEQYF
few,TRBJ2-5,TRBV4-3,CASSHTTSGGETQYF
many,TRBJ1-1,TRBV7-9,CASSATRTGTSAFF
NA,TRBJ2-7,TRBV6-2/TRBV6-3,CASRDDNQRVGVYEQYF
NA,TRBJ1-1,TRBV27,CASSLRGGNTEAFF
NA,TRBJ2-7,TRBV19,CASTGTDLREQYF
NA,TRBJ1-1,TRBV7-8,CASSPRGGQWNTEAFF
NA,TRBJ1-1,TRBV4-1,CASSRRMNTEAFF
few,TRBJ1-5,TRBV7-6,CASSAVALSGFSNQPQHF
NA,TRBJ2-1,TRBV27,CASTPGRGPYNEQFF
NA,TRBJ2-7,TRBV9,CASGGTGSYEQYF
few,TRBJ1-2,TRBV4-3,CASSQQQEAGIYGYTF
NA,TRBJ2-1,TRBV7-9,CASSLAQSGSNNEQFF
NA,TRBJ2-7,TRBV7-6,CASSSGQGVLYEQYF
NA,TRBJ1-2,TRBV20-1,CSARMGFRGRTNYGYTF
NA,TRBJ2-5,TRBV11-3,CASSLRSAGGQETQYF
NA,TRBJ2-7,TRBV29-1,CSVHWTGWDEQYF
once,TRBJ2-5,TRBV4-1,CASSQQELPEETQYF
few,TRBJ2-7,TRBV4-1,CASSPGQTGHYEQYF
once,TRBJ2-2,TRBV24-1,CATSDLGTLGENGELFF
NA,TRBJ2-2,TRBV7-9,CASRPTSSTGELFF
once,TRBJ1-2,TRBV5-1,CASSPFPQGSNYGYTF
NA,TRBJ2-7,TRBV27,CASSLSPPGGWVYEQYF
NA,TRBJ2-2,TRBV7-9,CASSGEAGGATGELFF
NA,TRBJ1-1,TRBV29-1,CSVVGGVGGAFF
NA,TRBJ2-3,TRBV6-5,CASSNPRQGLDTQYF
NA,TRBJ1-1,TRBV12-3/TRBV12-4,CASSLALNEAFF
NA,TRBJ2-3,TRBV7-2,CASSFGAGWGDTQYF
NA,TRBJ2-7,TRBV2,CASTISSGWAYEQYF
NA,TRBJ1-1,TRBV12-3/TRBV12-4,CASSPTTGFMNTEAFF
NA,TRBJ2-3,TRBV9,CASSIEPDSQGTDTQYF